Reported below is one T cell receptor beta chain. The antigen is not known. The PCR was carried out with 60 Vbeta primers and 13 Jbeta primers. Clones were sequenced by immunoSEQ multiplex PCR, and TCRdb holds only the in-frame ones, with some missing. The sample shows roughly 140,000 clones, around three quarters of them seen only once. These data belong to a study of cytomegalovirus exposure and HLA in healthy donors. Across the whole study: Among the approximately 430 donors who were genotyped, about 80% fell in the genetic ancestry cluster that is associated with self-reported Caucasian donors.

Study conclusions and caveats: Some V segments could not be told apart, so they were left out, TRBV6-2 and TRBV6-3 among them. Accurate prediction of HLA-A and HLA-B alleles (for most subjects) was reportedly achieved from TCR beta sequences. Relative to equally common others, HLA-associated TCR beta chains showed greater clonal expansion in a later analysis.

CDR1 is SGHVS and CDR2 is FNYEAQ in the germline V gene. V was cut by 5 bases and J by 11 bases, with 21 bases left in between. The CDR3 covers 14 residues. The TCR originated in a woman between 40 and 50 years old in good health and CMV-seronegative. The chain links TRBV7-6 to TRBJ2-5; D perhaps matches TRBD2 (6 bases). Specimen: PBMCs. CDR3 amino acids: CASSTSRGIREQYF. CDR3 nucleotide sequence: TGTGCCAGCAGCACGTCGAGGGGAATTCGGGAGCAGTACTTC.